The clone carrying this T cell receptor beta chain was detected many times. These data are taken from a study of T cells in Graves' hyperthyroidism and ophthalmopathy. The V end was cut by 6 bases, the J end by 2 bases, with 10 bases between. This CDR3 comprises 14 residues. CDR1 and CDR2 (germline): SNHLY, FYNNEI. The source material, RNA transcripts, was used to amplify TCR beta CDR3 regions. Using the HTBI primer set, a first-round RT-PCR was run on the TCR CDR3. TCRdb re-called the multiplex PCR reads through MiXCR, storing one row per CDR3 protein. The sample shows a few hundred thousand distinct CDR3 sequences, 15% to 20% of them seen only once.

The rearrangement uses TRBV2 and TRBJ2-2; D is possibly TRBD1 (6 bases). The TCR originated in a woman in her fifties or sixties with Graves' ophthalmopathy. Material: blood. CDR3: CASRNRDNTGELFF. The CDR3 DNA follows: TGTGCCAGCAGAAACAGGGACAACACCGGGGAGCTGTTTTTT.